This TCR beta chain was captured by sequencing in a study of blood T cell repertoires in COVID-19. Overall study context: PBMCs, B-cell-depleted T cells, or T cells were the source of the cDNA or gDNA that made up the material.

Original analysis: Amplification from reference gene primers served as the basis for estimated nucleated cell counts. Libraries were prepared by immunoSEQ multiplex PCR; TCRdb keeps only in-frame clonotypes and omits some of them. From that table come the V and J calls and clone size; the DNA was used to work out D and trimming. The sample contains about 110,000 clones, 65% to 90% of which appear only once. The V segment lost 0 bases and the J segment 1 base; nucleotides outside the gene matches: 12. Germline CDR1 reads SQVTM; CDR2 reads ANQGSEA. The CDR3 totals 17 residues. The chain recombines TRBV29-1 with TRBJ2-7; 7 bases match TRBD1. This sequence was found in a woman aged 55-69 years with acute or convalescent COVID-19. Sequencing was carried out using peripheral blood. The CDR3 sequence: CSVEDLEGPGQSYEQYF. In nucleotides, the CDR3 is TGCAGCGTTGAAGATCTAGAGGGGCCGGGACAGTCCTACGAGCAGTACTTC.